This TCR beta chain was found in a study of blood T cell repertoires in COVID-19 (dated by TCRdb to 2019 to 2021). Concerning the study at large: Samples covering the acute and convalescent phases of COVID-19 were provided by collaborators in the United States, Italy and Spain. The material from the prospective study consisted of cDNA or gDNA derived from T cells, B-cell-depleted T cells, or PBMCs. Deeply sampled blood TCRbeta repertoires from subjects exposed to, actively infected with, or recovered from COVID-19 were included in the dataset. The repertoires were made available in a free public database intended to serve as a resource for research on the immune response to SARS-CoV-2. The samples were drawn from the first 160 participants of the ongoing ImmuneRACE study and from 1,200 or so subjects provided by 6 global collaborators. Nearly every sample came with metadata listing a de-identified subject ID, COVID-19 status, age in years and sex. HLA class I and class II types, where available, came from metadata supplied by the sample provider rather than from assay-based typing.

The immunoSEQ Assay, a bias-controlled multiplex PCR, was used to amplify TCRbeta CDR3 regions from genomic DNA. The authors processed their data as follows. The number of nucleated cells in each sample was estimated from the amplification of reference gene primers within the assay. To quantify the absolute abundance of each unique TCRbeta CDR3 rearrangement, sequence reads were collapsed and filtered. For each sample, productive Simpson clonality was calculated by taking the square root of Simpson's diversity index across productive rearrangements. Not all clones reach the TCRdb copy of this immuneACCESS table, which keeps in-frame sequences only. Checked studies attribute under half of the gap to unresolved V genes and leave the rest unexplained. V, J and clone size reflect that table, while D and trimming were determined from the DNA. In this sample the table shows approximately 140,000 clones, about nine tenths of which occur a single time. The top ten hold more than 9% of the sample.

Notes on this clone: The antigen it binds to is not known. No base quality values were provided; no much bigger clone lies one nucleotide off.

Paper-wide results and their limitations: Clinical and demographic metadata were provided uncurated, with the amount varying by source and participant.

The CDR3 goes from the cysteine to the phenylalanine over 15 residues. Only the CDR3 region is kept as DNA, spanning 45 bases read in frame from base 1. CDR1 and CDR2 were assigned from the germline V gene (reference sequence) as MNHEY and SMNVEV. V drops 3 bases and J drops 4 bases, leaving 13 bases in between. Each collaborating institution followed its own protocols to collect whole blood in K2EDTA tubes. For TCRbeta analysis, collaborator samples were shipped as frozen whole blood, as isolated PBMCs, or as DNA extracted from either sample type. Sequenced material: peripheral blood. Rearrangement joined TRBV27 to TRBJ2-1; a tentative D match to TRBD2 spans 5 bases. This TCR came from a man in his fifties or sixties with active or convalescent COVID-19. The nucleotide sequence reads as follows: TGTGCCAGCAGTTTTCGAGGACTCAGATACAATGAGCAGTTCTTC. It codes for CASSFRGLRYNEQFF.